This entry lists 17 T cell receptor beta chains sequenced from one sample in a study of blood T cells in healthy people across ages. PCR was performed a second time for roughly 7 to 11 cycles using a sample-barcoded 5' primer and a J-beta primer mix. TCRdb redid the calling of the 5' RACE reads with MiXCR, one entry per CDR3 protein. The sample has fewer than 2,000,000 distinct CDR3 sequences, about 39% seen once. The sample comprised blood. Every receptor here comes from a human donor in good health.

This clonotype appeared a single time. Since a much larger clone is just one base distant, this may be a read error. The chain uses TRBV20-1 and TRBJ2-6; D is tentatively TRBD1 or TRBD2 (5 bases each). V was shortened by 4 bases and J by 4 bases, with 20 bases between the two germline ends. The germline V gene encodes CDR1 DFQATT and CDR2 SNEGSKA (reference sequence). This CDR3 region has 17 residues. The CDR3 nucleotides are TGCAGTGCTATAATCCGGGACCGAATGATAGGGGCCAACGTCCTGACTTTC. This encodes CSAIIRDRMIGANVLTF.

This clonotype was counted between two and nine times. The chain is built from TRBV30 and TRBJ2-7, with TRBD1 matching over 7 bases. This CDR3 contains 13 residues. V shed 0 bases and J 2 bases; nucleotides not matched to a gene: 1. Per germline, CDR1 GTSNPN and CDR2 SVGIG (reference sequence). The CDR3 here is CAWSVTGAYEQYF. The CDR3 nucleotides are TGTGCCTGGAGTGTAACAGGGGCCTACGAGCAGTACTTC.

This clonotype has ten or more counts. The CDR3 protein is CASSQKSWEQFF. As DNA, the CDR3 is TGCGCCAGCAGCCAAAAAAGTTGGGAGCAGTTCTTC. The chain has TRBV4-1 and TRBJ2-1; D not certain. CDR1 is MGHRA, CDR2 YSYEKL, per germline. Between the trimmed V and J ends, which lost 2 bases and 10 bases, there was a span of 9 bases. The CDR3 covers 12 residues.

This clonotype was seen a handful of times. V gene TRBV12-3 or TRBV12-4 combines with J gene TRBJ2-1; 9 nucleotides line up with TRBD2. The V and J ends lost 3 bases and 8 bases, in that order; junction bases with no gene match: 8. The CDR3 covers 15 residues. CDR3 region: CASSLVAGGADEQFF. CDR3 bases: TGTGCCAGCAGTTTGGTGGCGGGGGGGGCCGATGAGCAGTTCTTC.

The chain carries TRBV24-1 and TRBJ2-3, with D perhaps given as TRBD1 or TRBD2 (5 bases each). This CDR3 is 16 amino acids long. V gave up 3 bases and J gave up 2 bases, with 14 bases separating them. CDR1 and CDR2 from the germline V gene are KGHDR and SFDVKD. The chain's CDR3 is CATSDGPGTPTDTQYF. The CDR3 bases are TGTGCCACCAGTGATGGCCCCGGGACCCCCACAGATACGCAGTATTTT.

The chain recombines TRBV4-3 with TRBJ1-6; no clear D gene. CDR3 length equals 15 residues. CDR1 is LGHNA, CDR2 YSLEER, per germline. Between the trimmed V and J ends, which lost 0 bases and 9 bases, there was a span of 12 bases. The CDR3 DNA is TGCGCCAGCAGCCAAGAAGTCCCACTTAGTTCACCCCTCCACTTT. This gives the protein CASSQEVPLSSPLHF.

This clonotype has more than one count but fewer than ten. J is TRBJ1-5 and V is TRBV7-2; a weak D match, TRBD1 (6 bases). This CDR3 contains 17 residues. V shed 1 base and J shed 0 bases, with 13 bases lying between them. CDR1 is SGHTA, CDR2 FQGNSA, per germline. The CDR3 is CASSLVGGTGSNQPQHF. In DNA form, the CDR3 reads TGTGCCAGCAGCTTAGTAGGGGGGACGGGTAGCAATCAGCCCCAGCATTTT. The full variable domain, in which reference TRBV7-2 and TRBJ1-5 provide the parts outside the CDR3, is GAGVSQSPSNKVTEKGKDVELRCDPISGHTALYWYRQSLGQGLEFLIYFQGNSAPDKSGLPSDRFSAERTGGSVSTLTIQRTQQEDSAVYLCASSLVGGTGSNQPQHFGDGTRLSIL.

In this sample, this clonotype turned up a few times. CDR3 region: CAISEALQGFGGYEQYF. Written as DNA, the CDR3 is TGTGCCATCAGTGAGGCACTACAGGGATTTGGAGGCTACGAGCAGTACTTC. The rearrangement joins TRBV10-3 to TRBJ2-7; D may be TRBD1 (6 bases). Trimming stripped 2 bases from V and 3 bases from J, with 20 bases between. Germline CDR1 ENHRY, CDR2 SYGVKD. The CDR3 is made up of 17 amino acids.

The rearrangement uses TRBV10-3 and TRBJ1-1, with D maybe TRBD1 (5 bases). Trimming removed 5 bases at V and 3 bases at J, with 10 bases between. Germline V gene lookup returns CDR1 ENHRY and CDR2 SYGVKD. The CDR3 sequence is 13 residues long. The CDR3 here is CAISSWGDTEAFF. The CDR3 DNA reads TGTGCCATCAGTTCCTGGGGGGACACTGAAGCTTTCTTT.

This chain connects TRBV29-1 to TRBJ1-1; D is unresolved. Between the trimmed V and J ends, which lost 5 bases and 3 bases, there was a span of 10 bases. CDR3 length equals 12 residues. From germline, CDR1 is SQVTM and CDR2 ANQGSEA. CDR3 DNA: TGCAGCGTTCGCGGAGCAGACACTGAAGCTTTCTTT. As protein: CSVRGADTEAFF.

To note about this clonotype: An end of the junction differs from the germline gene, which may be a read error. CDR3 coding DNA: TGTGCCAGCAGCCCGGATTCGGGTAACTATGGCTACATCTTC. This translates into CASSPDSGNYGYIF. This rearrangement joins TRBV6-2 or TRBV6-3 to TRBJ1-2; D is undetermined. From germline, CDR1 is MNHEY and CDR2 SVGEGT. The CDR3 is 14 amino acids.

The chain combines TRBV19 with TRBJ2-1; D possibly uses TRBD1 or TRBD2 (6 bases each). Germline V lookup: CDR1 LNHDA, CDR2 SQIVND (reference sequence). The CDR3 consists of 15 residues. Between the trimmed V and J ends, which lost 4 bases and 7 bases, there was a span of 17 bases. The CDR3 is CASSTEGGQWNEQFF. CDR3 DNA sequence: TGTGCCAGTAGTACCGAGGGGGGCCAGTGGAATGAGCAGTTCTTC.

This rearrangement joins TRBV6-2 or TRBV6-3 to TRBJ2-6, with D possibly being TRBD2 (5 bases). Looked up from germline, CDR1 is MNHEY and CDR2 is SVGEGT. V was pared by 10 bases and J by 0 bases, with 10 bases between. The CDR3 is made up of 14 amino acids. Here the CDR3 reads CATTRASGANVLTF. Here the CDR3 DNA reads TGTGCCACGACGAGGGCCTCTGGGGCCAACGTCCTGACTTTC.

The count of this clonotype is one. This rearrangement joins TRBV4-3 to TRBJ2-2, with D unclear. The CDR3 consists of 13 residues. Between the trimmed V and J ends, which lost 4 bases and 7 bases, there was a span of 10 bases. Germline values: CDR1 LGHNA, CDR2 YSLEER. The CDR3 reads CASSPGSNGELFF. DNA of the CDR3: TGCGCCAGCAGCCCCGGGTCGAACGGGGAGCTGTTTTTT.

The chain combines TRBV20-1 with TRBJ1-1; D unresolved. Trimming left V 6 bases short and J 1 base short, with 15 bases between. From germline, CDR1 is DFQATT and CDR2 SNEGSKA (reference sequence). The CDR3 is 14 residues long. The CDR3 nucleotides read TGCAGTGCCCGGGCAGCCCATGGGAACACTGAAGCTTTCTTT. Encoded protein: CSARAAHGNTEAFF.

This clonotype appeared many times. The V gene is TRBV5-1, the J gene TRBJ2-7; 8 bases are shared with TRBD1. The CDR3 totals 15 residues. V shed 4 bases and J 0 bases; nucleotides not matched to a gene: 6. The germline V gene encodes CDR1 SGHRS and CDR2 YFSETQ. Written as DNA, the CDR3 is TGCGCCAGCAGCACGACAGGGGACCCCTCCTACGAGCAGTACTTC. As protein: CASSTTGDPSYEQYF.

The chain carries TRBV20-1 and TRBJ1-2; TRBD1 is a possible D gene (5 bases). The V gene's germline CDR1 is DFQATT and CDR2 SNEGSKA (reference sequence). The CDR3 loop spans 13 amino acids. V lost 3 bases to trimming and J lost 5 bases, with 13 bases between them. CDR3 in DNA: TGCAGTGCTAGGGCGCAGGGTCGTTATGGCTACACCTTC. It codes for CSARAQGRYGYTF.